This passage covers 14 T cell receptor beta chains from one sample sequenced in a study of T cell changes during pregnancy in multiple sclerosis. The table came from immunoSEQ multiplex PCR; TCRdb's copy has only in-frame clones and leaves some out. The repertoire holds about 40,000 clones, with around 92% as singletons. The source material was CD8+ T cells from peripheral blood mononuclear cells, sampled in the third trimester of pregnancy. All receptors come from a female donor with multiple sclerosis, enrolled in a pregnancy study.

CDR3 nucleotide sequence: TGTGCCAGCAGCCCCCCTTTGAGTGCTAGCACAGATACGCAGTATTTT. Protein: CASSPPLSASTDTQYF. The V gene is TRBV7-6, the J gene TRBJ2-3; D gene unclear. Deletions cut 5 bases from V and 0 bases from J, with 15 bases between. Germline V CDR1 and CDR2: SGHVS, FNYEAQ. CDR3 length: 16 residues.

The rearrangement uses TRBV15 and TRBJ1-4, with 8 bases aligning to TRBD1. CDR3 length equals 18 residues. Per the germline V gene, CDR1 is LNHNV and CDR2 is YYDKDF (reference sequence). V trimming: 5 bases; J trimming: 1 base; junction bases outside the gene matches: 12. CDR3 DNA sequence: TGTGCCACCAGCCCCGACAGGGGCCCCCTCGGAACTAATGAAAAACTGTTTTTT. Its protein product is CATSPDRGPLGTNEKLFF.

The chain recombines TRBV5-6 with TRBJ1-2; D is undetermined. The germline gives CDR1 SGHDT, CDR2 YYEEEE. CDR3 size: 14 residues. The germline V and J ends were trimmed by 1 base and 3 bases, with 10 bases remaining between them. CDR3 in DNA: TGTGCCAGCAGCTTGCCGCAGCAGGACTATGGCTACACCTTC. As protein: CASSLPQQDYGYTF. Filled out from reference TRBV5-6 and TRBJ1-2, the complete variable domain reads DAGVTQSPTHLIKTRGQQVTLRCSPKSGHDTVSWYQQALGQGPQFIFQYYEEEERQRGNFPDRFSGHQFPNYSSELNVNALLLGDSALYLCASSLPQQDYGYTFGSGTRLTVV.

This clone has more than one count but fewer than ten. V and J are TRBV5-6 and TRBJ1-5; 7 bases are shared with TRBD1. This CDR3 has 14 amino acids. J gave up 7 bases and V 0 bases, and 4 bases lay outside the gene matches. Germline CDR1 and CDR2: SGHDT and YYEEEE. CDR3 coding DNA: TGTGCCAGCAGCTTGGGTAGGGGGCCCCAGCCCCAGCATTTT. Translating it yields CASSLGRGPQPQHF.

The V call is TRBV29-1, the J call TRBJ1-2; unclear D gene. Germline V CDR1 and CDR2: SQVTM, ANQGSEA. Trimming pared 5 bases from V and 6 bases from J, leaving 19 bases between. CDR3 length: 14 residues. The CDR3 is CSVPDRGLGDGYTF. The CDR3 bases are TGCAGCGTTCCCGACCGGGGTTTAGGAGATGGCTACACCTTC.

This rearrangement joins TRBV2 to TRBJ1-1, with unresolved D. Trimming removed 8 bases at V and 4 bases at J, with 11 bases between. Germline CDR1 is SNHLY and CDR2 is FYNNEI. The CDR3 runs to 12 residues. The CDR3 spells CASLRATTEAFF. The CDR3 DNA reads TGTGCCAGCCTGAGGGCGACCACTGAAGCTTTCTTT.

The V and J genes are TRBV7-9 and TRBJ2-1; 9 nucleotides match TRBD2. V trimming: 5 bases; J trimming: 10 bases; junction bases outside the gene matches: 3. The germline gives CDR1 SEHNR, CDR2 FQNEAQ (reference sequence). The CDR3 sequence is 12 residues long. CDR3 bases: TGTGCCAGCAGCATTAGCGGGGGCGAGCAGTTCTTC. The encoded protein is CASSISGGEQFF.

This clone appeared once. The genes are TRBV5-6 and TRBJ2-2; D call uncertain. Germline lookup yields CDR1 SGHDT and CDR2 YYEEEE. The V end was cut by 4 bases, the J end by 8 bases, with 15 bases between. CDR3 length: 14 residues. CDR3 bases: TGTGCCAGCAGCCACCCCCCGGGTGGTGGGGAGCTGTTTTTT. Its translation: CASSHPPGGGELFF.

The chain combines TRBV4-1 with TRBJ2-7; D is uncertain. This CDR3 spans 13 amino acids. V gave up 3 bases and J gave up 4 bases, with 10 bases separating them. Looked up from germline, CDR1 is MGHRA and CDR2 is YSYEKL. The CDR3: CASSQFLGYEQYF. The CDR3 bases are TGCGCCAGCAGCCAGTTCCTAGGTTACGAGCAGTACTTC.

This chain links TRBV19 with TRBJ2-7; D is possibly TRBD2 (5 bases). In germline, CDR1 is LNHDA, CDR2 SQIVND (reference sequence). V lost 1 base and J lost 3, with 10 bases in between. CDR3 size: 14 residues. The CDR3 reads CASSIAADLYEQYF. As DNA, the CDR3 is TGTGCCAGTAGTATAGCAGCGGACCTCTACGAGCAGTACTTC.

The chain is built from TRBV6-6 and TRBJ1-3, with D possibly being TRBD1 (5 bases). The CDR3 is 12 amino acids. Deletions cut 0 bases from V and 14 bases from J, with 11 bases between. The germline V gene encodes CDR1 MNHNY and CDR2 SVGAGI (reference sequence). The chain's CDR3 is CASSYSPTELYF. The CDR3 DNA reads TGTGCCAGCAGTTACTCTCCGACAGAACTATATTTT.

The chain carries TRBV6-1 and TRBJ2-7; no clear D. V was clipped by 3 bases and J by 1 base, with 10 bases between them. The CDR3 spans 14 residues. The germline V gene encodes CDR1 MNHNS and CDR2 SASEGT. The CDR3 loop reads CASSEAPGSYEQYF. Written as DNA, the CDR3 is TGTGCCAGCAGTGAGGCACCCGGGTCCTACGAGCAGTACTTC.

This clone was counted once. The V and J genes are TRBV9 and TRBJ1-1, with D perhaps TRBD1 (5 bases). In germline, CDR1 is SGDLS, CDR2 YYNGEE. The V end was cut by 0 bases, the J end by 5 bases, with 14 bases between. The CDR3 consists of 15 residues. CDR3 loop: CASSVGGGGKTEAFF. The DNA of the CDR3 is TGTGCCAGCAGCGTAGGTGGGGGGGGAAAAACTGAAGCTTTCTTT. Together with reference TRBV9 and TRBJ1-1, the CDR3 gives the full variable domain: DSGVTQTPKHLITATGQRVTLRCSPRSGDLSVYWYQQSLDQGLQFLIQYYNGEERAKGNILERFSAQQFPDLHSELNLSSLELGDSALYFCASSVGGGGKTEAFFGQGTRLTVV.

J is TRBJ1-2 and V is TRBV4-1; D is unresolved. CDR1 and CDR2 (germline): MGHRA, YSYEKL. The CDR3 runs 12 residues. V was pared by 4 bases and J by 5 bases, with 8 bases between. For the CDR3, the DNA is TGCGCCAGCAGCCCAGGATCGTATGGCTACACCTTC. It is translated as CASSPGSYGYTF.